This T cell receptor (beta chain) was identified in a study of blood T cell repertoires in COVID-19. About the study: Samples representing acute and convalescent COVID-19 were sourced from the United States, Italy and Spain. From T cells, B-cell-depleted T cells, or PBMCs came the material, which was cDNA or gDNA.

Individuals drawn from about two dozen US areas were roughly 18 to 100 years old. Using immunoSEQ multiplex PCR, the repertoire was profiled, and TCRdb retains in-frame clones only, with some absent. The data show some 400,000 clones, around 89% seen once. Sequenced sample: PBMCs or T cells enriched from blood (not recorded which). The sequence derives from a man aged 25-45 years who had recovered from COVID-19.

The CDR3 here is CASSQGRTGQGSHEQFF. The CDR3 nucleotides read TGCGCCAGCAGCCAAGGGAGGACGGGACAGGGTTCCCATGAGCAGTTCTTC. This chain connects TRBV4-1 to TRBJ2-1, with TRBD1 matching over 9 bases. Germline-derived CDR1 and CDR2 are MGHRA and YSYEKL. The length of the CDR3 is 17 residues. After removal of 1 base from V and 8 bases from J, the junction contained 12 bases not matched to a gene.